This T cell receptor beta chain was profiled in a study of cytomegalovirus exposure and HLA in healthy donors. The germline CDR1 and CDR2 sequences are LGHNA and YNFKEQ. CDR3 length: 17 amino acids. Trimming stripped 2 bases from V and 0 bases from J, with 13 bases between. As regards this clone: Its target is not known.

General observations from the study: As a later analysis showed, several of the most significant clusters appeared to be linked to common viral pathogens. A few V segments could not be told apart, such as TRBV6-2 and TRBV6-3, and were left out.

This PCR relied on a set of 60 Vbeta primers and 13 Jbeta primers. TCRdb keeps only in-frame clones here, not all; method: immunoSEQ multiplex PCR. This sample has roughly 54,000 clones, with about 80% found just once. This receptor was obtained from a man aged 50 to 60 in good health and CMV-seronegative. This rearrangement joins TRBV4-2 to TRBJ1-4, with D perhaps matching TRBD1 (5 bases). Sequenced: PBMCs. The CDR3 DNA reads as TGTGCCAGCAGCCAAAGTAACAGGATTCCAACTAATGAAAAACTGTTTTTT. Encoded protein: CASSQSNRIPTNEKLFF.